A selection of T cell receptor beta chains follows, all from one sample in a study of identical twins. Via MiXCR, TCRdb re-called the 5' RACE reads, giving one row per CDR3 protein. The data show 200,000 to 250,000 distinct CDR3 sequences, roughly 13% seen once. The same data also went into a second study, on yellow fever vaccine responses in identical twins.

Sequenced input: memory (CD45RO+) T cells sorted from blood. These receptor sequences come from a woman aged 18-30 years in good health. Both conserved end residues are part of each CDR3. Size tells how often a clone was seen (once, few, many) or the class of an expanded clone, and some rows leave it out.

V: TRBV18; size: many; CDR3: CASRTGGAEETQYF
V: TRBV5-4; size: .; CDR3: CARSLAVQGEQFF
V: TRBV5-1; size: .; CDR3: CASSLAHRGGDSNQPQHF
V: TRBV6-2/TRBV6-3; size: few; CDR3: CASRDGGKRSTEAFF
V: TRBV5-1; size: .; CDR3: CASSLEFSGANVLTF
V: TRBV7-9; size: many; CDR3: CASSPPLEGDSNQPQHF
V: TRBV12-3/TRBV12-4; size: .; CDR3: CASSLSGGGDEQYF
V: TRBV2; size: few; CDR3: CASSFSGSTHEQFF
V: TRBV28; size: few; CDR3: CASSSRATGELFF
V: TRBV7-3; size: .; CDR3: CASSQQGANIQYF
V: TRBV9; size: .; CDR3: CASSEDRNSGNTIYF
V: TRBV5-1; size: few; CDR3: CASSLAGTSQETQYF
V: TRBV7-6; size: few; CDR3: CASSLSTDRTYEQYF
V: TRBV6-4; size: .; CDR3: CASSASLGTGVAFF
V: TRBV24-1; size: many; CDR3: CATSATEETQYF
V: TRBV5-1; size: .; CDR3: CASSEPEGPKNIQYF
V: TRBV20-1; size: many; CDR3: CSAENNEQFF
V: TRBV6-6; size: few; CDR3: CASRLGQREKLFF
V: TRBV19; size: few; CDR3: CASSRRAGGNYGYTF
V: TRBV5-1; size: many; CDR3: CASSLKGTETQYF
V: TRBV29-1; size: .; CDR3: CSVRVRDTEAFF
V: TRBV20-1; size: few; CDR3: CSAIFLAGATQYF
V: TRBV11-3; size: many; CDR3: CASSFRSNQPQHF
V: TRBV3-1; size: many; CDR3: CASSRRTGADTIYF
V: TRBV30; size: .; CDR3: CAWYSGGSYNEQFF
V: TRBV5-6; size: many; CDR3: CASSPLPFGANVLTF
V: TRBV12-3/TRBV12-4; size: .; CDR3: CASSLVAGETGELFF
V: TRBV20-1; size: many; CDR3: CSAVVDSSYNEQFF
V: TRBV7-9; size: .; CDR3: CASSQIKGADGYTF
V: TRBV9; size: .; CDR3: CASSPGTGGGNEQFF
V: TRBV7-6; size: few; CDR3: CASSSTLGGEKLFF
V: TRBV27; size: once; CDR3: CASTSQGAGSYEQYF
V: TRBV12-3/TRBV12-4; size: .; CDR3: CASSLTREAGGRKTYQETQYF
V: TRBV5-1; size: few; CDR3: CASSLGLGRANEQFF
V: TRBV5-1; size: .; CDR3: CASSRIADTYEQYF
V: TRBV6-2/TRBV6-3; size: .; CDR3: CASSVGSYEQYF
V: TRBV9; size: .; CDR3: CASSVASTSGSIQDTQYF
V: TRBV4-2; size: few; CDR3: CASSQVLDPSQNEQYF
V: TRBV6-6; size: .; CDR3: CASSYGQQETQYF
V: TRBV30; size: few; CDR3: CAWSHLAGTVETQYF
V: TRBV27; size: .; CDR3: CASTPLTSEQYF
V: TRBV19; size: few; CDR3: CASRDRGKTGELFF
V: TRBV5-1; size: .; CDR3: CASNQVGSLRSREQFF
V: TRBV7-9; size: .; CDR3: CASSRTTGDYEQYF
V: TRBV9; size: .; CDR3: CASRRDFLNTGELFF
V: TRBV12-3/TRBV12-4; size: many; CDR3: CASSTGQGAYNEQFF
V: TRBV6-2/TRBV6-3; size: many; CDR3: CASTTGKIYEQYF